The 29 T cell receptor beta chains in this list originate from one sample, sequenced in a study of blood T cell repertoires in COVID-19 (dated by TCRdb to 2020 to 2022). The library was produced with the immunoSEQ multiplex PCR assay. TCRdb holds this immuneACCESS table with in-frame rearrangements only. Some clones are missing; in checked studies, unresolved V genes explain under half, and the rest has no known cause. Recorded for this sample are 240,000 or so clones; over 65% of them occurred a single time. The top ten clonotypes cover about 3% of the sample. The sample consisted of peripheral blood. The receptor set was obtained from a woman aged 80 or over with acute or convalescent COVID-19.

This clone came up once. The chain has TRBV12-5 and TRBJ1-5; 7 bases agree with TRBD1. Germline values: CDR1 LGHNT, CDR2 FRNRAP. Trimming at V came to 6 bases and at J to 7 bases, leaving 12 bases not matched to a gene. The CDR3 totals 15 residues. CDR3 sequence reads: CASGRAVTGRQPQHF. CDR3 in DNA: TGTGCTAGTGGCCGAGCCGTGACAGGGCGCCAGCCCCAGCATTTT.

This clone has just one count. This sequence joins TRBV9 and TRBJ2-7, with TRBD2 matching over 13 bases. This CDR3 comprises 15 residues. Trimming took 4 bases from V and 2 from J; bases not matched to a gene: 3. From germline, CDR1 is SGDLS and CDR2 YYNGEE. DNA for the CDR3: TGTGCCAGCAGCATCGGGACTAGCGGGACCTACGAGCAGTACTTC. Amino acid sequence: CASSIGTSGTYEQYF.

The chain has TRBV7-9 and TRBJ2-6, with D perhaps TRBD1 (5 bases). Trimming took off 1 base at V and 3 bases at J, with 7 bases between the two ends. Germline CDR1 SEHNR, CDR2 FQNEAQ (reference sequence). The CDR3 contains 15 residues. The CDR3 nucleotides are TGTGCCAGCAGCTTAGGAAGGGGTGGGGCCAACGTCCTGACTTTC. This sequence encodes CASSLGRGGANVLTF.

The chain combines TRBV6-4 with TRBJ2-1; 8 positions match TRBD1. The trim removed 2 bases at V and 9 bases at J, leaving 3 bases unmatched. The CDR3 is made up of 13 amino acids. Germline CDR1 reads MRHNA; CDR2 reads SNTAGT. The CDR3 loop reads CASSDADRVEQFF. The CDR3 DNA reads as TGTGCCAGCAGTGACGCGGACAGGGTTGAGCAGTTCTTC.

The CDR3 sequence: CASSKAQGGWGVLTYEQYF. Written as DNA, the CDR3 is TGTGCCAGCAGCAAAGCGCAAGGGGGTTGGGGTGTTCTAACCTACGAGCAGTACTTC. The chain uses TRBV21-1 and TRBJ2-7; TRBD1 is taken as the D call from the table, unchecked against the DNA. TRBV21-1 is noted as a pseudogene. The CDR3 extends over 19 amino acids.

In regard to this clone: A single base separates this from a much larger clone, so it may be a read error. Other DNA sequences in this specimen translate into the identical CDR3. The chain uses TRBV3-1 (or the pseudogene TRBV3-2) and TRBJ2-7, with 10 nucleotides matching TRBD2. Germline V gene lookup returns CDR1 LGHDT and CDR2 YNNKEL (reference sequence). Unmatched junction bases numbered 0, after V lost 4 bases and J lost 3 bases. The length of the CDR3 is 13 residues. CDR3 protein: CASSRTSGYEQYF. CDR3 coding DNA: TGTGCCAGCAGCCGGACTAGCGGCTACGAGCAGTACTTC.

This clone was observed a single time. This chain uses TRBV7-2 with TRBJ2-4; 7 bases line up with TRBD2. The CDR3 contains 18 residues. Trimming at V came to 6 bases and at J to 9 bases, leaving 23 bases not matched to a gene. CDR1 and CDR2 (germline): SGHTA, FQGNSA. Written as DNA, the CDR3 is TGTGCCAGCAGTTTGCGACGCTATGTCGTGGGGGGGGGAAGCATTCAGTACTTC. Translation: CASSLRRYVVGGGSIQYF.

CDR3 bases: TGTGCCAGCAGTTACTCCAATGACTATGGCTACACCTTC. Translated, it gives CASSYSNDYGYTF. The chain combines TRBV6-2 or TRBV6-3 with TRBJ1-2; D uncertain. The CDR3 has 13 amino acids. Deletions cut 0 bases from V and 3 bases from J, with 5 bases between. Per the germline V gene, CDR1 is MNHEY and CDR2 is SVGEGT.

The chain carries TRBV6-5 and TRBJ2-1; maybe TRBD2 (7 bases). The CDR3 contains 15 residues. Trimming removed 7 bases from V and 6 bases from J, with 19 bases in between. Germline loops: CDR1 MNHEY, CDR2 SVGAGI. CDR3 DNA: TGTGCCAGCAACACGGGCGGGAGAGGGGGCAATGAGCAGTTCTTC. It yields the protein CASNTGGRGGNEQFF.

This chain uses TRBV6-1 with TRBJ2-3, with TRBD2 identical over 10 bases. The germline V gene encodes CDR1 MNHNS and CDR2 SASEGT. The V gene end was trimmed by 3 bases and the J gene end by 3 bases; junction bases not matched to a gene: 6. The CDR3 has 16 residues. The CDR3 region has the DNA TGTGCCAGCAGTGATCTAGCGGGGGTCTCTACAGATACGCAGTATTTT. Protein sequence: CASSDLAGVSTDTQYF.

The CDR3 spells CASSIGVNTEAFF. The CDR3 bases are TGTGCCAGTAGCATCGGGGTGAACACTGAAGCTTTCTTT. The chain joins TRBV19 to TRBJ1-1; D is uncertain. V was cut by 6 bases and J by 0 bases, with 8 bases left in between. The germline gives CDR1 LNHDA, CDR2 SQIVND (reference sequence). CDR3 length: 13 amino acids.

Here the CDR3 reads CASSRKTGGSTGELFF. CDR3 DNA sequence: TGTGCCAGCAGCAGAAAGACAGGGGGTTCGACCGGGGAGCTGTTTTTT. V usage is TRBV5-4 and J usage is TRBJ2-2; 9 nucleotides line up with TRBD1. CDR3 length: 16 amino acids. The germline V gene encodes CDR1 SGHNT and CDR2 YYREEE (reference sequence). V lost 4 bases to trimming and J lost 5 bases; unmatched junction nucleotides: 9.

This chain links TRBV4-1 with TRBJ2-1, with 7 bases fitting TRBD2. Germline CDR1 and CDR2: MGHRA and YSYEKL. After removal of 1 base from V and 7 bases from J, the junction contained 16 bases not matched to a gene. The CDR3 loop spans 18 amino acids. The CDR3 loop is CASSQVLRGKSLLNEQFF. The DNA of the CDR3 is TGCGCCAGCAGCCAAGTCCTGCGGGGGAAGAGTCTGCTAAATGAGCAGTTCTTC.

The chain uses TRBV7-2 and TRBJ2-7; D possibly corresponds to TRBD2 (5 bases). With 2 bases removed from V and 0 bases from J, the gap between germline ends came to 11 bases. The germline gives CDR1 SGHTA, CDR2 FQGNSA. This CDR3 has 15 residues. The DNA of the CDR3 is TGTGCCAGCAGCTTATCGGCCAGCGGCTCCTACGAGCAGTACTTC. Translated, it gives CASSLSASGSYEQYF.

The chain recombines TRBV11-3 with TRBJ2-7, with 7 bases lining up with TRBD1. The CDR3 sequence is 14 residues long. CDR1 SGHNT and CDR2 YENEEA come from the germline V gene. Germline trimming cut 6 bases from V and 0 bases from J; bases unmatched to any gene: 5. The CDR3 here is CASRPDRVSYEQYF. The CDR3 DNA follows: TGTGCCAGCAGGCCAGACAGGGTCTCCTACGAGCAGTACTTC. The full variable domain, in which reference TRBV11-3 and TRBJ2-7 provide the parts outside the CDR3, is EAGVVQSPRYKIIEKKQPVAFWCNPISGHNTLYWYLQNLGQGPELLIRYENEEAVDDSQLPKDRFSAERLKGVDSTLKIQPAELGDSAVYLCASRPDRVSYEQYFGPGTRLTVT.

This clone has only one observation. This rearrangement joins TRBV5-1 to TRBJ1-4; TRBD1 agrees at 7 bases. The CDR3 loop spans 14 amino acids. CDR1 SGHRS and CDR2 YFSETQ come from the germline V gene. The V and J ends lost 4 bases and 2 bases, in that order; junction bases with no gene match: 2. The CDR3 coding sequence is TGCGCCAGCAGCATACAGGGGACTAATGAAAAACTGTTTTTT. The encoded protein is CASSIQGTNEKLFF. The full variable domain, completed using reference TRBV5-1 and TRBJ1-4, is KAGVTQTPRYLIKTRGQQVTLSCSPISGHRSVSWYQQTPGQGLQFLFEYFSETQRNKGNFPGRFSGRQFSNSRSEMNVSTLELGDSALYLCASSIQGTNEKLFFGSGTQLSVL.

The chain has TRBV7-2 and TRBJ1-1; unclear D gene. The CDR3 runs to 14 residues. Germline CDR1 SGHTA, CDR2 FQGNSA. Trimming left V 1 base short and J 3 bases short, with 9 bases between. CDR3 protein: CASSLGPADTEAFF. Written as DNA, the CDR3 is TGTGCCAGCAGCTTAGGGCCTGCGGACACTGAAGCTTTCTTT.

The sample holds a few counts of this clone. J is TRBJ2-1 and V is TRBV7-2, with D possibly matching TRBD1 (5 bases). Trimming removed 5 bases from V and 8 bases from J, with 16 bases in between. The CDR3 loop spans 14 amino acids. Germline V CDR1 and CDR2: SGHTA, FQGNSA. CDR3: CASSPRAGRDEQFF. CDR3 sequence (DNA): TGTGCCAGCAGCCCTCGAGCAGGCAGGGATGAGCAGTTCTTC.

This clone was recorded a few times. The chain is built from TRBV6-5 and TRBJ2-6, with a tentative D call TRBD1 (6 bases). Germline assignment: CDR1 MNHEY and CDR2 SVGAGI. The CDR3 has 16 residues. With 0 bases removed from V and 0 bases from J, the gap between germline ends came to 6 bases. The CDR3 here is CASSYSGASGANVLTF. DNA for the CDR3: TGTGCCAGCAGTTACTCGGGGGCCTCTGGGGCCAACGTCCTGACTTTC.

The chain recombines TRBV27 with TRBJ1-4; maybe TRBD1 (6 bases). CDR3 length: 13 residues. Germline V CDR1 and CDR2: MNHEY, SMNVEV (reference sequence). V lost 9 bases and J lost 3, with 11 bases in between. The CDR3 DNA is TGTGCCAGTAGGGGGTCGGCTAATGAAAAACTGTTTTTT. Its translation: CASRGSANEKLFF.

This clone occurred a few times. The genes are TRBV4-3 and TRBJ1-2, with TRBD1 identical over 11 bases. J gave up 4 bases and V 1 base, and 2 bases lay outside the gene matches. The CDR3 runs to 15 residues. Germline values: CDR1 LGHNA, CDR2 YSLEER. In DNA, the CDR3 is TGCGCCAGCAGCCAAGGGACAGGGGGCACCTATGGCTACACCTTC. This encodes CASSQGTGGTYGYTF.

V is TRBV6-5 and J is TRBJ1-1, with D hard to call. This CDR3 region has 14 residues. V lost 0 bases, J lost 0 bases, and 5 bases lay in between. Germline loops: CDR1 MNHEY, CDR2 SVGAGI. The CDR3 loop is CASSYSQVNTEAFF. The CDR3 nucleotides read TGTGCCAGCAGTTACTCTCAGGTGAACACTGAAGCTTTCTTT.

The V and J genes are TRBV28 and TRBJ1-1; D is ambiguous. V was clipped by 6 bases and J by 4 bases, with 15 bases between them. Germline assignment: CDR1 MDHEN and CDR2 SYDVKM. The length of the CDR3 is 14 residues. In DNA form, the CDR3 reads TGTGCCAGCAGCCTAAGCGGGCCTTTCACTGAAGCTTTCTTT. This gives the protein CASSLSGPFTEAFF.

The chain is built from TRBV5-5 and TRBJ1-5; D gene ambiguous. Trimming left V 4 bases short and J 0 bases short, with 5 bases between. This CDR3 comprises 13 residues. From germline, CDR1 is SGHKS and CDR2 YYEKEE (reference sequence). The CDR3: CASSLYSNQPQHF. CDR3 nucleotide sequence: TGTGCCAGCAGCCTTTATAGCAATCAGCCCCAGCATTTT. The complete variable domain, with remaining parts taken from reference TRBV5-5 and TRBJ1-5, reads DAGVTQSPTHLIKTRGQQVTLRCSPISGHKSVSWYQQVLGQGPQFIFQYYEKEERGRGNFPDRFSARQFPNYSSELNVNALLLGDSALYLCASSLYSNQPQHFGDGTRLSIL.

This clone came up a few times. The CDR3 coding sequence is TGTGCCAGCAGCGGACAGGCTAACACCGGGGAGCTGTTTTTT. Translated, it gives CASSGQANTGELFF. The chain uses TRBV9 and TRBJ2-2, with D tentatively TRBD1 (6 bases). The V end was cut by 3 bases, the J end by 2 bases, with 8 bases between. CDR3 length: 14 amino acids. Germline-derived CDR1 and CDR2 are SGDLS and YYNGEE. Supplemented by reference TRBV9 and TRBJ2-2, the full variable domain reads DSGVTQTPKHLITATGQRVTLRCSPRSGDLSVYWYQQSLDQGLQFLIQYYNGEERAKGNILERFSAQQFPDLHSELNLSSLELGDSALYFCASSGQANTGELFFGEGSRLTVL.

The chain combines TRBV23-1 with TRBJ2-3, with 10 nucleotides matching TRBD1. TRBV23-1 is an ORF; its function is uncertain. The CDR3 loop spans 16 amino acids. V dropped 9 bases and J dropped 0; count of bases not matched to a gene: 9. CDR3: CARAGQGPLSTDTQYF. As DNA, the CDR3 is TGCGCCAGGGCGGGACAGGGGCCACTCAGCACAGATACGCAGTATTTT.

The chain employs TRBV11-1 and TRBJ1-3, with TRBD1 matching 10 bases. The CDR3 totals 15 residues. The germline CDR1 and CDR2 sequences are SGHAT and FQDESV (reference sequence). The trim removed 6 bases at V and 7 bases at J, leaving 9 bases unmatched. CDR3 sequence reads: CASRNRDRGDNTIYF. As DNA, the CDR3 is TGTGCCAGCAGAAACCGGGACAGGGGTGACAACACCATATATTTT.

The gene calls are TRBV6-6 and TRBJ1-5; D may be TRBD1 (6 bases). Germline-derived CDR1 and CDR2 are MNHNY and SVGAGI (reference sequence). The CDR3 consists of 17 residues. Trimming took off 5 bases at V and 4 bases at J, with 21 bases between the two ends. The CDR3 bases are TGTGCCAGCAGTCCACAGCGGATTGCAGGGGATAATCAGCCCCAGCATTTT. Translated: CASSPQRIAGDNQPQHF.

V usage is TRBV10-3 and J usage is TRBJ1-5; 8 bases align to TRBD1. The CDR3 runs to 14 residues. V was clipped by 6 bases and J by 10 bases; unmatched bases: 11. Germline loops: CDR1 ENHRY, CDR2 SYGVKD. The CDR3 DNA reads as TGTGCCATCAGAGAGACAGGGGCCCTCGAACCCCAGCATTTT. This translates into CAIRETGALEPQHF.